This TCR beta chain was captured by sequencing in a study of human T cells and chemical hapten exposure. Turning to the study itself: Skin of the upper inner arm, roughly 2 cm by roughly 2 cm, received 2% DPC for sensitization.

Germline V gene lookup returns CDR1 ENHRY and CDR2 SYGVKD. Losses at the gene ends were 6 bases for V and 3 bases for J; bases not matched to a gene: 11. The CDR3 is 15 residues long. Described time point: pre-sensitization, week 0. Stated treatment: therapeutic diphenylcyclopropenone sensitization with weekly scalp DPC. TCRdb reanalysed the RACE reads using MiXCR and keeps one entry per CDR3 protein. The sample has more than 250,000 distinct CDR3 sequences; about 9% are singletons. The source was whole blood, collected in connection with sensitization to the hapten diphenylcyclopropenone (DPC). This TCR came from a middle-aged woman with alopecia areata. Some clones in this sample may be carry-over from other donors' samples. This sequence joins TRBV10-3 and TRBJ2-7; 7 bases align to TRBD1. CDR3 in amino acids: CAIRTGTEHGYEQYF. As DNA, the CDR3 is TGTGCCATCAGGACCGGGACAGAACACGGCTACGAGCAGTACTTC.